This record looks at one TCR beta chain sequence and its context. What this receptor recognizes is not known. No much larger clone exists at a distance of one base, and base qualities are not known. Participants in the prospective study were enrolled through a virtual design, were aged about 18 to 100 years, and lived in fewer than 30 United States geographic areas. Cohort assignment in the prospective study relied on participant-reported clinical history from a screening survey and a study questionnaire. Recovered participants in ImmuneRACE Cohort 3 were defined as having two consecutive negative NP/OP PCR tests, clearance from a healthcare professional, or resolution of symptoms. Each participant in the prospective study had whole blood, serum and a nasopharyngeal or oropharyngeal swab collected by mobile phlebotomists. Participants in the prospective study had the option to provide additional blood draws and questionnaires over a roughly 2-month period. Blood samples from the prospective study were shipped frozen or at room temperature prior to DNA extraction.

The data were obtained in a study of blood T cell repertoires in COVID-19 (dated by TCRdb to 2020 to 2022). In terms of the full investigation: Samples from collaborators originated in the United States, Italy and Spain and spanned both the acute and convalescent phases of COVID-19. The prospective study material was composed of cDNA or gDNA derived from T cells, B-cell-depleted T cells, or PBMCs. Where available, HLA class I and class II types were obtained from metadata supplied by the sample provider rather than from assay-based typing. The dataset comprised deeply sampled blood TCRbeta repertoires from subjects exposed to, actively infected with, or recovered from COVID-19. The repertoires were released in a freely available public database intended as a resource for research on the immune response to SARS-CoV-2. A de-identified subject ID, COVID-19 status, age in years and sex were almost always included in the sample metadata. Samples came from the ongoing ImmuneRACE study (first 160 participants) plus 1,254 subjects from 6 global collaborators.

Summary of the overall study and its limitations: How much clinical and demographic metadata was included differed by source and by participant, and the metadata was provided uncurated.

Reading the germline V gene gives CDR1 SGDLS and CDR2 YYNGEE. The CDR3 sequence holds 13 residues, the cysteine and phenylalanine included. The read is trimmed to its CDR3 DNA, 39 bases read in frame from base 1. Trimming takes 1 base from V and 4 bases from J, and the germline ends sit 8 bases apart. TCRbeta CDR3 regions were amplified from genomic DNA using the immunoSEQ Assay, a bias-controlled multiplex PCR. Regarding the original processing steps: Within the assay, amplification of reference gene primers was used to estimate how many nucleated cells each sample contained. To quantify the absolute abundance of each unique TCRbeta CDR3 rearrangement, sequence reads were collapsed and filtered. Productive Simpson clonality was computed per sample as the square root of Simpson's diversity index over productive rearrangements. Imported from immuneACCESS, the table was reduced by TCRdb to in-frame sequences with V and J called. These copies leave out some clones; in studies compared against another copy, an unresolved V gene accounts for under half, and the cause of the remainder is not known. The V and J calls and the clone size are those of that table, but D and trimming were determined from the DNA. The sample yields around 400,000 clones; less than 90% were counted once. The top ten clones comprise 5% to 6% of the sample.

The material sequenced was PBMCs or T cells enriched from blood (not recorded which). This TCR came from a woman in her forties or fifties who had recovered from COVID-19. The V and J segments used are TRBV9 and TRBJ2-5; the D gene is perhaps TRBD1, on 5 matching bases. The CDR3 protein: CASSVQGTETQYF. The sequenced DNA: TGTGCCAGCAGCGTACAGGGTACAGAGACCCAGTACTTC. The entire variable domain, with the stretches around the CDR3 drawn from the reference TRBV9 and TRBJ2-5 proteins, is DSGVTQTPKHLITATGQRVTLRCSPRSGDLSVYWYQQSLDQGLQFLIQYYNGEERAKGNILERFSAQQFPDLHSELNLSSLELGDSALYFCASSVQGTETQYFGPGTRLLVL.